This T cell receptor (beta chain) derives from a study of Ad26.COV2.S vaccination and SARS-CoV-2 variants. Sample treatment: approximately 18 received Ad26.COV2.S at low or high dose, single or two shots; about five received placebo; per-sample allocation not given. Specimen acquisition occurred on day 63 following the initial vaccine or placebo injection. Concerning this clone: Its specificity is not known.

Per germline, CDR1 LNHNV and CDR2 YYDKDF (reference sequence). The CDR3 runs 14 residues. Trimming cost V 9 bases and J 8 bases; bases outside gene matches: 13. Assay used: immunoSEQ multiplex PCR; TCRdb lists only in-frame clones, some missing. The sample has fewer than 900,000 clones; around 89% are singletons. Study-wide results and caveats: It was found that vaccine and placebo recipients had similar non-spike TCR breadth.

The chain couples TRBV15 to TRBJ1-1; 9 bases are shared with TRBD1. This TCR derives from a person between 18 and 65 years old who received the Ad26.COV2.S COVID-19 vaccine or a placebo. Here the sequenced sample was peripheral blood, taken in a trial of Ad26.COV2.S vaccine versus placebo. CDR3 nucleotide sequence: TGTGCCACGCTTCCGGGACAGGGAAGGGGCGAAGCTTTCTTT. Translation: CATLPGQGRGEAFF.